This T cell receptor (beta chain) was identified during a study of early T cells in non-severe SARS-CoV-2 infection. Study-level information: Bulk RNA isolated from unsorted whole blood underwent sequencing; chains were not paired. The study, taken as a whole, reports: VDJdb matches were skewed toward anti-spike CD8 T cell responses.

The trim removed 4 bases at V and 5 bases at J, leaving 2 bases unmatched. Germline CDR1 SGHRS, CDR2 YFSETQ. This CDR3 has 13 amino acids. This clonotype appeared many times. Its specificity is unknown. cDNA molecules, individually, were tagged with unique molecular identifiers. From the 5' RACE reads, TCRdb called clonotypes with MiXCR, one entry per CDR3 protein. This repertoire shows about 69,000 distinct CDR3 sequences, approximately 12% found once; its top ten account for 5% to 8%. This TCR was sampled from an adult who was a healthcare worker with PCR-confirmed SARS-CoV-2 infection or an uninfected control (not recorded which). Sequenced input: whole blood. The chain couples TRBV5-1 to TRBJ2-7; 11 bases map to TRBD1. CDR3 region: CASSPGQGDEQYF. The CDR3 bases are TGCGCCAGCAGCCCGGGACAGGGGGACGAGCAGTACTTC.